In its sample, the clone carrying this T cell receptor beta chain was seen a few times. Antigen: not known. TCRdb processed the 5' RACE reads anew with MiXCR; each CDR3 protein has one entry. The sample lists 330,000 or so distinct CDR3 sequences; 7.5% to 9% were seen once. This sample stems from a study of CD8 T cells in ankylosing spondylitis. Study results and caveats: A motif of under ten highly homologous TCR beta variants was seen as apparently characteristic of ankylosing spondylitis blood.

This CDR3 spans 15 amino acids. V was clipped by 1 base and J by 6 bases; unmatched bases: 8. Germline V gives CDR1 SEHNR, CDR2 FQNEAQ (reference sequence). The sequenced sample consisted of blood, either unsorted or a sorted T cell fraction (not recorded which). The TCR was taken from a male donor with ankylosing spondylitis. This chain uses TRBV7-9 with TRBJ2-7; 8 bases line up with TRBD2. The DNA for the CDR3 is TGTGCCAGCAGCTTAGGAGGTGCCGGGGGGGGCGAGCAGTACTTC. Its translation is CASSLGGAGGGEQYF.